The table lists the clone carrying this TCR beta chain with a few counts. Its antigen is not identified. TCRdb recomputed calls from the RT-PCR reads with MiXCR, one row per CDR3 protein. The sample consists of hundreds of thousands of distinct CDR3 sequences, roughly 13% of them appearing once. These data are taken from a study of response to subunit inactivated influenza vaccine. Notes on the study in general: Every seasonal influenza vaccination brings in few new T cells, the authors suggested.

The CDR3 has 14 residues. The V end lost 0 bases, the J end lost 5 bases, and 11 bases lay between the germline ends. The V gene's germline CDR1 is KGHSH and CDR2 LQKENI. The V gene is TRBV18, the J gene TRBJ2-7; no reliable D call. This TCR derives from a man aged 45-65 years who received an inactivated influenza vaccine. The source material was PBMCs from blood, sampled around 14 days before vaccination. CDR3 DNA sequence: TGTGCCAGCTCACCACCAATGGGGTGGAACGAGCAGTACTTC. Its protein product is CASSPPMGWNEQYF.